The rows below give T cell receptor beta chains drawn from one sample of a study of fetal regulatory T cell absence and autoimmunity. This table comes from immunoSEQ multiplex PCR, and its TCRdb copy is limited to in-frame clones, with some not included. In the table there are about 43,000 clones, about 80% of which are singletons. Sequenced material: cord blood. The receptors shown here come from a newborn boy with IPEX syndrome. The CDR3 runs from the conserved cysteine through the conserved F or W. A D gene is named only where the DNA matches it firmly. A clone size is listed for some rows: how often the clone was seen (once, few, many), or a class if it is expanded.

abundance: .
d_gene: TRBD1
v_gene: TRBV18
j_gene: TRBJ2-1
CDR3aa: CASSPEGGWNEQFF
CDR3nt: TGTGCCAGCTCACCAGAAGGGGGCTGGAATGAGCAGTTCTTC

abundance: .
d_gene: TRBD2
v_gene: TRBV5-4
j_gene: TRBJ2-3
CDR3aa: CASSSRTSGKDTQYF
CDR3nt: TGTGCCAGCAGCTCCCGGACTAGCGGGAAAGATACGCAGTATTTT

abundance: .
d_gene: .
v_gene: TRBV15
j_gene: TRBJ1-2
CDR3aa: CATSRDLSVYYGYTF
CDR3nt: TGTGCCACCAGCAGAGATCTGTCAGTATACTATGGCTACACCTTC

abundance: .
d_gene: .
v_gene: TRBV20-1
j_gene: TRBJ2-5
CDR3aa: CSAPNRETQYF
CDR3nt: TGCAGTGCTCCAAATAGAGAGACCCAGTACTTC

abundance: .
d_gene: .
v_gene: TRBV11-2
j_gene: TRBJ1-3
CDR3aa: CASSLVGGTFSGNTIYF
CDR3nt: TGTGCCAGCAGCTTAGTCGGGGGGACCTTCTCTGGAAACACCATATATTTT

abundance: once
d_gene: TRBD2
v_gene: TRBV2
j_gene: TRBJ2-2
CDR3aa: CASSASGGGAGELFF
CDR3nt: TGTGCCAGCAGTGCCAGCGGGGGGGGAGCCGGGGAGCTGTTTTTT

abundance: .
d_gene: TRBD2
v_gene: TRBV4-2
j_gene: TRBJ2-1
CDR3aa: CASSPGTSGPPYNEQFF
CDR3nt: TGTGCCAGCAGCCCAGGGACTAGCGGGCCCCCCTACAATGAGCAGTTCTTC

abundance: .
d_gene: .
v_gene: TRBV5-4
j_gene: TRBJ1-2
CDR3aa: CASSQLGDYGYTF
CDR3nt: TGTGCCAGCAGCCAGCTTGGGGACTATGGCTACACCTTC

abundance: .
d_gene: TRBD1
v_gene: TRBV4-1
j_gene: TRBJ2-2
CDR3aa: CASSQFDRGGDGELFF
CDR3nt: TGCGCCAGCAGCCAATTTGACAGGGGCGGGGACGGGGAGCTGTTTTTT

abundance: .
d_gene: .
v_gene: TRBV7-9
j_gene: TRBJ2-1
CDR3aa: CASSSADWPAYNEQFF
CDR3nt: TGTGCCAGCAGTTCGGCCGACTGGCCGGCCTACAATGAGCAGTTCTTC

abundance: few
d_gene: .
v_gene: TRBV11-2
j_gene: TRBJ2-7
CDR3aa: CASSLVGPLSYEQYF
CDR3nt: TGTGCCAGCAGCTTAGTAGGCCCACTTTCCTACGAGCAGTACTTC

abundance: .
d_gene: .
v_gene: TRBV5-6
j_gene: TRBJ1-2
CDR3aa: CASSSGIGAWGIYGYTF
CDR3nt: TGTGCCAGCAGCTCGGGCATAGGGGCGTGGGGGATCTATGGCTACACCTTC

abundance: .
d_gene: .
v_gene: TRBV9
j_gene: TRBJ1-2
CDR3aa: CASSVEGRDGYTF
CDR3nt: TGTGCCAGCAGCGTAGAGGGTCGGGATGGCTACACCTTC

abundance: .
d_gene: TRBD2
v_gene: TRBV4-1
j_gene: TRBJ2-5
CDR3aa: CASSQAPPGTRKETQYF
CDR3nt: TGCGCCAGCAGCCAAGCCCCACCGGGGACTAGGAAAGAGACCCAGTACTTC

abundance: .
d_gene: TRBD1
v_gene: TRBV14
j_gene: TRBJ1-2
CDR3aa: CASSQAGTGGDYGYTF
CDR3nt: TGTGCCAGCAGCCAAGCGGGGACAGGGGGCGACTATGGCTACACCTTC

abundance: .
d_gene: .
v_gene: TRBV5-1
j_gene: TRBJ1-3
CDR3aa: CASSLAGTGNTIYF
CDR3nt: TGCGCCAGCAGCTTGGCGGGGACAGGAAACACCATATATTTT

abundance: .
d_gene: .
v_gene: TRBV11-2
j_gene: TRBJ1-1
CDR3aa: CASSPWTDMNTEAFF
CDR3nt: TGTGCCAGCAGCCCGTGGACGGACATGAACACTGAAGCTTTCTTT

abundance: .
d_gene: .
v_gene: TRBV7-2
j_gene: TRBJ2-3
CDR3aa: CASRPGGGASTDTQYF
CDR3nt: TGTGCCAGCAGGCCTGGCGGCGGGGCTAGCACAGATACGCAGTATTTT

abundance: .
d_gene: .
v_gene: TRBV6-1
j_gene: TRBJ2-3
CDR3aa: CASSWGYSTDTQYF
CDR3nt: TGTGCCAGCAGCTGGGGGTATAGCACAGATACGCAGTATTTT

abundance: .
d_gene: TRBD2
v_gene: TRBV4-1
j_gene: TRBJ2-3
CDR3aa: CASSHSLAGGRDTQYF
CDR3nt: TGCGCCAGCAGCCATTCATTAGCGGGAGGCCGGGATACGCAGTATTTT

abundance: .
d_gene: .
v_gene: TRBV21-1
j_gene: TRBJ2-3
CDR3aa: CASSARTKTDTQYF
CDR3nt: TGTGCCAGCAGCGCAAGGACTAAGACAGATACGCAGTATTTT

abundance: .
d_gene: TRBD1
v_gene: TRBV11-3
j_gene: TRBJ2-1
CDR3aa: CASSLGSTGDEQFF
CDR3nt: TGTGCCAGCAGCTTGGGTTCAACAGGGGATGAGCAGTTCTTC

abundance: .
d_gene: .
v_gene: TRBV5-1
j_gene: TRBJ2-1
CDR3aa: CASSLPSDYNEQFF
CDR3nt: TGCGCCAGCAGCTTGCCCTCGGACTACAATGAGCAGTTCTTC

abundance: .
d_gene: .
v_gene: TRBV4-3
j_gene: TRBJ1-4
CDR3aa: CASSQDQGFNEKLFF
CDR3nt: TGCGCCAGCAGCCAAGATCAGGGTTTTAATGAAAAACTGTTTTTT

abundance: .
d_gene: .
v_gene: TRBV18
j_gene: TRBJ2-7
CDR3aa: CASSPGVGIEQYF
CDR3nt: TGTGCCAGCTCACCAGGGGTTGGGATCGAGCAGTACTTC

abundance: .
d_gene: .
v_gene: TRBV5-1
j_gene: TRBJ2-7
CDR3aa: CASSLSRSYEQYF
CDR3nt: TGCGCCAGCAGCTTGAGTCGCTCCTACGAGCAGTACTTC

abundance: .
d_gene: TRBD1
v_gene: TRBV6-4
j_gene: TRBJ1-1
CDR3aa: CASSASWDSNTEAFF
CDR3nt: TGTGCCAGCAGCGCTTCCTGGGACAGCAACACTGAAGCTTTCTTT

abundance: .
d_gene: .
v_gene: TRBV23-1
j_gene: TRBJ1-2
CDR3aa: CASSQLPTRRDGYTF
CDR3nt: TGCGCCAGCAGTCAACTCCCGACACGGCGTGACGGCTACACCTTC

abundance: once
d_gene: .
v_gene: TRBV6-1
j_gene: TRBJ2-7
CDR3aa: CASSGTKSYEQYF
CDR3nt: TGTGCCAGCAGTGGGACAAAATCCTACGAGCAGTACTTC

abundance: .
d_gene: .
v_gene: TRBV7-2
j_gene: TRBJ2-1
CDR3aa: CASSLGGPVPLNEQFF
CDR3nt: TGTGCCAGCAGCTTAGGAGGACCCGTACCCCTCAATGAGCAGTTCTTC

abundance: few
d_gene: TRBD2
v_gene: TRBV6-5
j_gene: TRBJ2-7
CDR3aa: CASSRSASGYEQYF
CDR3nt: TGTGCCAGCAGTAGATCGGCTAGCGGTTACGAGCAGTACTTC

abundance: .
d_gene: .
v_gene: TRBV29-1
j_gene: TRBJ2-5
CDR3aa: CSVDFGEETQYF
CDR3nt: TGCAGCGTTGATTTTGGGGAAGAGACCCAGTACTTC